What follows are 29 T cell receptor beta chains derived from one specimen sequenced in a study of tumor-infiltrating lymphocytes in primary liver carcinoma. The study co-extracted DNA and RNA from around 20-30 mg of unsorted bulk tissue. The authors made TCR beta cDNA from approximately 490 ng total RNA with a constant-region primer. Amplification in three nested multiplex PCR rounds with slightly modified ARM-PCR gave rise to TCR beta libraries. Each of the first two PCR rounds ran approximately 10 cycles with TRBV1-TRBV30 forward and C-beta reverse primers. Each CDR3 protein gets one entry after TCRdb re-called the multiplex PCR reads with MiXCR. The table records approximately 79,000 distinct CDR3 sequences, 55% to 75% of them present only once. Input material: liver tumor tissue from sampling region 4. Described subset: tumor region T4, right-lateral pole. The receptors originated from a man in his forties with primary liver carcinoma and hepatitis B virus infection.

This CDR3 reads CASSFAYSPLHF. CDR3 bases: TGTGCCAGCAGTTTTGCGTATTCACCCCTCCACTTT. The rearrangement joins TRBV28 to TRBJ1-6; D is unclear. Trimming took off 3 bases at V and 8 bases at J, with 5 bases between the two ends. This CDR3 spans 12 amino acids. Germline V CDR1 and CDR2: MDHEN, SYDVKM.

V and J are TRBV7-8 and TRBJ2-1; 11 bases fit TRBD2. Germline V gene data show CDR1 as SGHVS and CDR2 as FQNEAQ. The CDR3 has 15 amino acids. The V gene end was trimmed by 7 bases and the J gene end by 7 bases; junction bases not matched to a gene: 9. Here the CDR3 reads CASNLGLAGGNEQFF. DNA for the CDR3: TGTGCCAGCAACCTTGGTCTAGCGGGAGGTAATGAGCAGTTCTTC.

A single count supports this clonotype. Germline is not matched at one junction end, which may reflect a read error. V is TRBV4-1 and J is TRBJ2-3; 13 nucleotides match TRBD2. The CDR3 totals 20 residues. The germline V gene encodes CDR1 MGHRA and CDR2 YSYEKL. DNA for the CDR3: TGCGCCAGCAGCCAACCGGGACTAGCGGGGTCTCCTAGCGGCACAAATACGCAGTATTTT. Encoded protein: CASSQPGLAGSPSGTNTQYF.

DNA for the CDR3: TGTGCCAGCAGGGAGGGACTAACCCAAGAGACCCAGTACTTC. This translates into CASREGLTQETQYF. The chain is built from TRBV7-8 and TRBJ2-5; 7 nucleotides match TRBD2. CDR1 SGHVS and CDR2 FQNEAQ come from the germline V gene. This CDR3 is 14 amino acids long. The V and J ends lost 6 bases and 1 base, in that order; junction bases with no gene match: 5.

Concerning this clonotype itself: A much larger clone differs by one base, so this may be a read error. This rearrangement joins TRBV20-1 to TRBJ1-1; tentative D call: TRBD1 (6 bases). The CDR3 loop spans 11 amino acids. Germline values: CDR1 DFQATT, CDR2 SNEGSKA (reference sequence). CDR3 sequence (DNA): TGCAGTGCTGGACAGAACAATGAAGCTTTCTTT. This translates into CSAGQNNEAFF.

The chain recombines TRBV2 with TRBJ1-1; 8 bases align to TRBD1. The germline CDR1 and CDR2 sequences are SNHLY and FYNNEI. V trimming: 6 bases; J trimming: 1 base; junction bases outside the gene matches: 4. This CDR3 has 14 amino acids. The CDR3 DNA is TGTGCCAGCAGAGGGACAGGATCGAACACTGAAGCTTTCTTT. Its protein product is CASRGTGSNTEAFF.

Regarding this clonotype: A much larger clone lies one base from this, so it may be a read error. V gene TRBV7-9 combines with J gene TRBJ2-1; 7 bases align to TRBD1. V lost 5 bases to trimming and J lost 10 bases; unmatched junction nucleotides: 20. The germline V gene has CDR1 SEHNR and CDR2 FQNEAQ (reference sequence). There are 17 residues in the CDR3. CDR3 region: CASSTRTGKAPGPEQFF. The CDR3 nucleotides are TGTGCCAGCAGCACCCGGACAGGAAAGGCGCCTGGCCCCGAGCAGTTCTTC.

As to this clonotype: At one boundary the junction diverges from the germline segment, which might be a read error. The chain couples TRBV29-1 to TRBJ2-7; 7 bases are a match to TRBD2. Germline-derived CDR1 and CDR2 are SQVTM and ANQGSEA. The CDR3 is 14 amino acids. CDR3 region: CSVVLTGGPYEEYF. The CDR3 nucleotides read TGCAGCGTTGTACTAACGGGAGGACCATACGAGGAGTACTTC.

This clonotype was counted many times. CDR3 DNA: TGTGCCATCTATACGGGCGAAGCTAACTATGGCTACACCTTC. Its protein is CAIYTGEANYGYTF. The chain links TRBV10-3 to TRBJ1-2; no reliable D call. Germline CDR1 is ENHRY and CDR2 is SYGVKD. V was trimmed by 8 bases and J by 0 bases, leaving 13 bases between them. The CDR3 spans 14 residues.

This clonotype was counted at least ten times. The CDR3 coding sequence is TGTGCCAGCCAGCCTAGAGCGGGAGGTACGAATGAGCAGTTCTTC. Protein product: CASQPRAGGTNEQFF. This chain links TRBV7-9 with TRBJ2-1; 9 bases fit TRBD2. The CDR3 covers 15 residues. With 8 bases clipped from V and 7 bases from J, the junction kept 12 bases outside the gene matches. The V gene's germline CDR1 is SEHNR and CDR2 FQNEAQ (reference sequence). The variable domain in full, completed from reference TRBV7-9 and TRBJ2-1, reads DTGVSQNPRHKITKRGQNVTFRCDPISEHNRLYWYRQTLGQGPEFLTYFQNEAQLEKSRLLSDRFSAERPKGSFSTLEIQRTEQGDSAMYLCASQPRAGGTNEQFFGPGTRLTVL.

With regard to this clonotype: This clone may be a read error of a much larger clone one base away. The chain recombines TRBV28 with TRBJ2-2; 7 bases are shared with TRBD2. CDR1 is MDHEN, CDR2 SYDVKM, per germline. This CDR3 spans 13 amino acids. V was clipped by 8 bases and J by 4 bases; unmatched bases: 4. CDR3 sequence: CASGDYFTGELFF. The CDR3 DNA follows: TGTGCCAGCGGGGACTACTTCACCGGGGAGCTGTTTTTT. The full variable domain, with the rest looked up from reference TRBV28 and TRBJ2-2, is DVKVTQSSRYLVKRTGEKVFLECVQDMDHENMFWYRQDPGLGLRLIYFSYDVKMKEKGDIPEGYSVSREKKERFSLILESASTNQTSMYLCASGDYFTGELFFGEGSRLTVL.

Comments on this clonotype: Likely a read error: the CDR3 ends without its conserved phenylalanine or tryptophan. V gene TRBV5-1 combines with J gene TRBJ2-1; no clear D. Trimming cost V 4 bases and J 6 bases, with 8 bases left between them. The CDR3 is made up of 12 amino acids. Germline values: CDR1 SGHRS, CDR2 YFSETQ. The CDR3: CASSPLRNEQFL. The DNA of the CDR3 is TGCGCCAGCAGCCCCCTTCGCAATGAGCAGTTCCTC.

The chain carries TRBV4-1 and TRBJ2-1, with 7 bases fitting TRBD2. The germline V gene encodes CDR1 MGHRA and CDR2 YSYEKL. CDR3 length: 12 residues. The ends lost 1 base at V and 16 bases at J; junction bases unmatched: 7. CDR3 amino acids: CASSQAGGGHFF. The CDR3 DNA follows: TGCGCCAGCAGCCAAGCGGGAGGTGGGCATTTCTTC.

The table lists this clonotype with many counts. The chain has TRBV7-2 and TRBJ2-1; D unresolved. The germline V gene has CDR1 SGHTA and CDR2 FQGNSA. V was pared by 2 bases and J by 4 bases, with 9 bases between. This CDR3 has 14 amino acids. The CDR3 DNA reads TGTGCCAGCAGCTTAATCGTTGGTTACAATGAGCAGTTCTTC. Translating gives CASSLIVGYNEQFF.

This clonotype was recorded many times. V usage is TRBV5-4 and J usage is TRBJ2-1; 10 nucleotides align to TRBD2. V shed 4 bases and J 8 bases; nucleotides not matched to a gene: 9. CDR1 is SGHNT, CDR2 YYREEE, per germline (reference sequence). The CDR3 covers 15 residues. CDR3 protein: CASSGKREGLDEQFF. CDR3 bases: TGTGCCAGCAGCGGCAAGCGGGAGGGCCTCGATGAGCAGTTCTTC.

About this clonotype: An end of the junction does not agree with germline; a read error may underlie this. V and J are TRBV7-8 and TRBJ2-1; D possibly corresponds to TRBD2 (6 bases). Germline assignment: CDR1 SGHVS and CDR2 FQNEAQ. This CDR3 has 15 amino acids. The CDR3, as DNA: TGTGCCAGCAGCAGACCGGGACTGGCGGCTGATGAGCTGTTCTTC. Amino acid sequence: CASSRPGLAADELFF.

This clonotype was found a few times. One junction end disagrees with the germline gene, perhaps due to a read error. The chain recombines TRBV11-2 with TRBJ1-1; TRBD1 is a possible D gene (5 bases). This CDR3 region has 16 residues. Germline loops: CDR1 SGHAT, CDR2 FQNNGV. The CDR3: CANSLTFGGANTEAFF. The CDR3 region has the DNA TGTGCCAACAGCTTAACTTTCGGAGGGGCCAACACCGAAGCTTTCTTT.

The genes are TRBV12-3 or TRBV12-4 and TRBJ1-5, with D uncertain. The V end lost 6 bases, the J end lost 4 bases, and 13 bases lay between the germline ends. The CDR3 length is 14 residues. The chain's CDR3 is CASSPLRINQPQHF. In nucleotides, the CDR3 is TGTGCCAGCAGCCCCCTCCGGATTAATCAGCCCCAGCATTTT.

Turning to this clonotype: The CDR3 end shows no conserved phenylalanine or tryptophan, and so a read error is likely. Here the CDR3 reads CASNQGSREGRGEQFI. DNA of the CDR3: TGCGCCAGCAACCAAGGTTCCCGGGAGGGCCGAGGTGAGCAGTTCATC. J is TRBJ2-1 and V is TRBV4-1; the match to TRBD2 covers 8 bases. The CDR3 totals 16 residues. CDR1 and CDR2 from the germline V gene are MGHRA and YSYEKL.

Note on this clonotype: The junction shows a germline mismatch at one end, possibly a read error. The chain uses TRBV11-2 and TRBJ1-3, with D tentatively TRBD1 (5 bases). CDR3 length equals 13 residues. The germline gives CDR1 SGHAT, CDR2 FQNNGV. DNA for the CDR3: TGTGCCTCAGTTCAGGGAGCTGGAACCACCATATATTTT. As protein: CASVQGAGTTIYF.

This clonotype has ten or more counts. V usage is TRBV7-9 and J usage is TRBJ1-2; weak D call: TRBD1 (5 bases). The CDR3 extends over 13 amino acids. Trimming stripped 6 bases from V and 7 bases from J, with 15 bases between. Germline V gives CDR1 SEHNR, CDR2 FQNEAQ (reference sequence). This CDR3 reads CASRPQGGGGYTF. The CDR3 DNA reads as TGTGCCAGCAGACCCCAGGGTGGCGGTGGCTACACCTTC.

This clonotype was observed many times. V gene TRBV28 combines with J gene TRBJ2-4; D is perhaps TRBD2 (6 bases). The CDR3 is 17 residues long. The V gene's germline CDR1 is MDHEN and CDR2 SYDVKM. Trimming removed 6 bases from V and 0 bases from J, with 18 bases in between. The CDR3 loop is CASSKGDSGIAKNIQYF. CDR3 in DNA: TGTGCCAGCAGCAAGGGAGATAGCGGAATAGCCAAAAACATTCAGTACTTC.

This clonotype has ten or more counts. The chain has TRBV29-1 and TRBJ2-2; a possible D gene is TRBD2 (7 bases). Trimming pared 6 bases from V and 1 base from J, leaving 15 bases between. Germline V lookup: CDR1 SQVTM, CDR2 ANQGSEA. There are 15 residues in the CDR3. CDR3 DNA: TGCAGCGTAGGGGGGGGGCAGCAGAACACCGGGGAGCTGTTTTTT. Its protein is CSVGGGQQNTGELFF.

This clonotype was picked up many times. V and J are TRBV7-8 and TRBJ2-5, with 14 bases aligning to TRBD2. The CDR3 length is 19 residues. V was clipped by 5 bases and J by 1 base; unmatched bases: 12. Germline CDR1 is SGHVS and CDR2 is FQNEAQ. This chain's CDR3 is CASSLRTSGRMGFQETQYF. The CDR3 DNA sequence: TGTGCCAGCAGCCTGCGGACTAGCGGGAGGATGGGGTTCCAAGAGACCCAGTACTTC.

The chain employs TRBV12-3 or TRBV12-4 and TRBJ1-5, with D hard to call. V lost 11 bases, J lost 5 bases, and 19 bases lay in between. This CDR3 spans 14 amino acids. In DNA, the CDR3 is TGTGCCGGTAGTTTAGCAACCTCAGATCAGCCCCAGCATTTT. Translating it yields CAGSLATSDQPQHF.

The chain carries TRBV10-3 and TRBJ1-1; tentatively, D is TRBD1 (5 bases). The CDR3 loop spans 13 amino acids. Germline V gene data show CDR1 as ENHRY and CDR2 as SYGVKD. Trimming left V 8 bases short and J 1 base short, with 11 bases between. CDR3 DNA sequence: TGTGCCATCGGCCCCACAGGGAACACTGAAGCTTTCTTT. This encodes CAIGPTGNTEAFF.

In the case of this clonotype: This may arise from a read error, as a much more abundant clone is one base away. The chain uses TRBV14 and TRBJ2-3; D remains ambiguous. The length of the CDR3 is 11 residues. The germline gives CDR1 SGHDN, CDR2 FVKESK. The V end lost 1 base, the J end lost 5 bases, and 1 base lay between the germline ends. CDR3 nucleotides: TGTGCCAGCAGCCAAGGAGATACGCAGTATTTT. Its translation: CASSQGDTQYF.

This clonotype was counted between two and nine times. The rearrangement joins TRBV2 to TRBJ2-5; D call uncertain. Germline V gene lookup returns CDR1 SNHLY and CDR2 FYNNEI. Trimming shortened V by 9 bases and J by 1 base, and 12 bases separated the two germline ends. The CDR3 spans 13 residues. CDR3 sequence: CASLRAFQETQYF. CDR3 nucleotide sequence: TGTGCCAGTCTCCGAGCGTTCCAAGAGACCCAGTACTTC.

In the case of this clonotype: A read error may account for a junction end that differs from germline. This chain uses TRBV11-2 with TRBJ2-5, with a weak D call TRBD1 (6 bases). Germline lookup yields CDR1 SGHAT and CDR2 FQNNGV. The CDR3 covers 15 residues. This CDR3 is CASSLGDTGLEIQYF. Written as DNA, the CDR3 is TGTGCCAGCAGCTTAGGGGATACAGGGTTAGAGATCCAGTACTTT.